Only a few counts were recorded for the clone carrying this T cell receptor beta chain. In the authors' methods: Cell counts per sample came from amplifying reference gene primers. Produced via immunoSEQ multiplex PCR; TCRdb's table is partial and in-frame only. The V and J calls and clone size were taken over from that table, and D and trimming were inferred from the DNA. The data contain 140,000 or so clones, approximately 78% of them seen just once; the ten biggest clones take up 4% to 5%. CDR3 length: 16 amino acids. The germline V gene encodes CDR1 MDHEN and CDR2 SYDVKM. Trimming took 4 bases from V and 0 from J, leaving 15 bases between them. The data stem from a study of blood T cell repertoires in COVID-19. Turning to the study itself: Acute-phase and convalescent COVID-19 samples originated in the United States, Italy and Spain.

The chain has TRBV28 and TRBJ1-2; D gene ambiguous. This sequence originates from a woman over 75 with acute or convalescent COVID-19. The sample was peripheral blood. The CDR3, as DNA: TGTGCCAGCAGTTCAGTATCGGGAACCGCTAACTATGGCTACACCTTC. This sequence encodes CASSSVSGTANYGYTF.